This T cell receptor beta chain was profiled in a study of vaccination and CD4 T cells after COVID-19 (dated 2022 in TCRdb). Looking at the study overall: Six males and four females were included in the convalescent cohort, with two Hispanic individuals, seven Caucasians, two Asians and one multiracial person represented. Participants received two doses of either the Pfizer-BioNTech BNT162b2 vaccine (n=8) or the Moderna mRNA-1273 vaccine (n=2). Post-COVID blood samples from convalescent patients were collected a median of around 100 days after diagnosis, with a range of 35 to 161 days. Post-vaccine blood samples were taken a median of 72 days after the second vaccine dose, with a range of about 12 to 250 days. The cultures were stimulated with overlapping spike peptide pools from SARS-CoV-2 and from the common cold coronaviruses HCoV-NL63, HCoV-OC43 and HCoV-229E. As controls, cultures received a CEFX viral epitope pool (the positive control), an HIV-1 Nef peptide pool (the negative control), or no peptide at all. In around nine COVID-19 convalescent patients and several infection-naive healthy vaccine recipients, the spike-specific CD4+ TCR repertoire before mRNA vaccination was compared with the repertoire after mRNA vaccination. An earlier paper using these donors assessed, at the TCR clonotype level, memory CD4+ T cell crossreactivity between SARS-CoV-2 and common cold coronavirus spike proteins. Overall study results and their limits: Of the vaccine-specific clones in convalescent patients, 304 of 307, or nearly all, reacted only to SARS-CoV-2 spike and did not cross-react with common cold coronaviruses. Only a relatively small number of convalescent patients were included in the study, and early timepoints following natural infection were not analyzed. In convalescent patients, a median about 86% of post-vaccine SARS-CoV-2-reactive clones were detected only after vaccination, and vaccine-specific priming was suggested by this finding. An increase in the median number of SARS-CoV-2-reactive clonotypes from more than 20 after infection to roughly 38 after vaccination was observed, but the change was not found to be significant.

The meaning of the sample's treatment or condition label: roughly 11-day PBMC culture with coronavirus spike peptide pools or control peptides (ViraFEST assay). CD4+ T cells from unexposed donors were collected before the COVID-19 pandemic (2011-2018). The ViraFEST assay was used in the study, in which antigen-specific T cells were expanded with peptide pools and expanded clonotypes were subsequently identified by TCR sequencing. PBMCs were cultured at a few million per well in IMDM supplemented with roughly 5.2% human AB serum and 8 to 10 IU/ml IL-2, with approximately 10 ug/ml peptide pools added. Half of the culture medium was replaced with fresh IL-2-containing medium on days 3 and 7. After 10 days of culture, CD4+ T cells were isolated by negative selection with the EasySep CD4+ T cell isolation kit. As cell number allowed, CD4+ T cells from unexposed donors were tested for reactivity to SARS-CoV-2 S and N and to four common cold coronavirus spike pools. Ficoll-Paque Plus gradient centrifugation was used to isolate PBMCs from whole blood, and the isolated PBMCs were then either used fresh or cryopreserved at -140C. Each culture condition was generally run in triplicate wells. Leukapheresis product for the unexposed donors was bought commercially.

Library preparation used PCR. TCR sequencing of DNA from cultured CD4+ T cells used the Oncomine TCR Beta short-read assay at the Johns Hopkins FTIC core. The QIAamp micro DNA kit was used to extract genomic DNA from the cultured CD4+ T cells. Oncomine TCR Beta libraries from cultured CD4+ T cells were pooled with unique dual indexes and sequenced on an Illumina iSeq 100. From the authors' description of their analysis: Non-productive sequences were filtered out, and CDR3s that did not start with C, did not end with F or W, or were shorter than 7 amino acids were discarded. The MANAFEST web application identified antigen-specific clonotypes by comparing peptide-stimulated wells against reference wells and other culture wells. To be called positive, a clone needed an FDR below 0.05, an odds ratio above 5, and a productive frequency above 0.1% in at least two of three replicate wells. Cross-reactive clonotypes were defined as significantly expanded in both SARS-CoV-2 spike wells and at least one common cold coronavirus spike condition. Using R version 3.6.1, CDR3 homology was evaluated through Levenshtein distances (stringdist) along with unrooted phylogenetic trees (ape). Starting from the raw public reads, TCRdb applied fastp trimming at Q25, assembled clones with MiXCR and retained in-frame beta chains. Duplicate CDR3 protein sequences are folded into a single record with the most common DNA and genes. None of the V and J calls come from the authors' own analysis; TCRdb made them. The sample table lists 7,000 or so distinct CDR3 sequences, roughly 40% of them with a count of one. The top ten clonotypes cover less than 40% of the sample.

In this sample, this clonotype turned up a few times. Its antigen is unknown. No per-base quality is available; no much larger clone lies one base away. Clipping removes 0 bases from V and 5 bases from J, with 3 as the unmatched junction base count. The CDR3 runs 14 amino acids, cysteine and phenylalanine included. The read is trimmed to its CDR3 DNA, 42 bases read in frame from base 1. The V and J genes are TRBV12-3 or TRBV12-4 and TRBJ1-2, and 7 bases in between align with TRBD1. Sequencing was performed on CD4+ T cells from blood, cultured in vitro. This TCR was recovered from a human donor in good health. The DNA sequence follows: TGTGCCAGCAGTTTAGCGACAGGGCTGTATGGCTACACCTTC. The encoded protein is CASSLATGLYGYTF.